This paragraph covers one T cell receptor beta chain sequence. Antigen specificity is unknown. The data were obtained in a study of shared clonotypes between healthy human individuals. At the level of the study: Per donor, CD8 memory used one plate, CD8 naive used two, CD4 memory used three and CD4 naive used three. Study-level points and caveats: Clonotypes that were shared across four donors made up 4.5% to 5% of naive CD4 clonotypes. Clonotypes shared by all four donors outscored non-shared clonotypes in generation probability.

Sequencing used immunoSEQ multiplex PCR; TCRdb keeps in-frame clones, though not all of them. The data contain about 2.2 million clones, 85% to 95% of them seen just once; the ten biggest clones take up over 1.5%. CD45RO negativity and positive selection for CCR7 defined naive CD8 cells, a population that excluded terminally differentiated effector memory CD45RA+ cells. The germline V gene encodes CDR1 SGHTS and CDR2 YDEGEE. The CDR3 loop spans 13 amino acids. V was clipped by 2 bases and J by 7 bases, with 10 bases between them. The sequencing sample was made of naive CD8+ T cells from PBMCs. The clonotype was recovered from a man aged 18 to 29 in good health. Some clones in this sample may be carry-over from other donors' samples. The V call is TRBV5-8, the J call TRBJ1-5, with D hard to call. This CDR3 reads CASSFSRGQPQHF. CDR3 DNA: TGTGCCAGCAGCTTTTCCCGAGGGCAGCCCCAGCATTTT.